A single sample gave rise to the 14 T cell receptor beta chains below, sequenced in a study of PD-1 blockade in classical Hodgkin lymphoma. Time point specified: cycle 4 day 1 (C4D1), after about 6 weeks of nivolumab. Relapses following autologous stem cell transplantation were seen in all patients, with brentuximab vedotin exposure varying. Magnetic depletion of non-target cells from thawed PBMCs yielded purified CD8+ T cells. Some clones are missing from TCRdb's copy, which holds only in-frame ones; the method was immunoSEQ multiplex PCR. The table has over 3,500 clones, over 60% seen once. This sample comprised CD8+ T cells from blood, obtained before the fourth cycle of nivolumab. These receptors were obtained from a human donor with classical Hodgkin lymphoma.

The chain joins TRBV14 to TRBJ1-3; a possible D gene is TRBD1 (5 bases). This CDR3 contains 20 residues. V shed 0 bases and J shed 2 bases, with 23 bases lying between them. Germline V gene sequence: CDR1 SGHDN, CDR2 FVKESK. As DNA, the CDR3 is TGTGCCAGCAGCCAAGATAGTGGGGTCTGGGACGGACGGCCTGGAAACACCATATATTTT. Translation: CASSQDSGVWDGRPGNTIYF.

The V gene is TRBV7-9, the J gene TRBJ1-2, with 8 positions matching TRBD1. This CDR3 contains 14 residues. Germline V gene data show CDR1 as SEHNR and CDR2 as FQNEAQ (reference sequence). Unmatched junction bases numbered 13, after V lost 11 bases and J lost 5 bases. CDR3 bases: TGTGCCGGTCGCCCAGGGGGCGCGGGGTATGGCTACACCTTC. Protein sequence: CAGRPGGAGYGYTF.

The CDR3 coding sequence is TGTGCCAGCCTCTCCAAGGACGGCTACACCTTC. Its protein product is CASLSKDGYTF. The V gene is TRBV9, the J gene TRBJ1-2; the D is unclear. The CDR3 has 11 amino acids. The V and J ends lost 7 bases and 8 bases respectively, with 12 bases between them. Germline V gives CDR1 SGDLS, CDR2 YYNGEE.

The chain carries TRBV21-1 and TRBJ2-5; the DNA was not used to check the table's D call, TRBD2. TRBV21-1 is a pseudogene segment. CDR3 length: 15 amino acids. The CDR3 nucleotides read TGTGCCAGCAGCAAAGAGTGGGGGGCGGGGGTTACCCAGTACTTC. Translated: CASSKEWGAGVTQYF.

V usage is TRBV4-3 and J usage is TRBJ2-5; TRBD2 aligns across 7 bases. The CDR3 length is 14 residues. Trimming at V came to 1 base and at J to 7 bases, leaving 6 bases not matched to a gene. The germline CDR1 and CDR2 sequences are LGHNA and YSLEER. The chain's CDR3 is CASSQGGWEGTQYF. DNA of the CDR3: TGCGCCAGCAGCCAAGGGGGCTGGGAGGGGACCCAGTACTTC.

The chain couples TRBV10-1 to TRBJ2-7; 11 bases agree with TRBD2. Germline V lookup: CDR1 WNHNN, CDR2 SYGVQD (reference sequence). With 0 bases clipped from V and 6 bases from J, the junction kept 10 bases outside the gene matches. CDR3 length equals 17 residues. The CDR3 coding sequence is TGCGCCAGCAGTGAGTCAACCCGGCTAGCGGGAGGATCCGAGCAGTACTTC. Its protein product is CASSESTRLAGGSEQYF.

The gene calls are TRBV7-2 and TRBJ2-3; 10 nucleotides align to TRBD2. The CDR3 is made up of 16 amino acids. Per the germline V gene, CDR1 is SGHTA and CDR2 is FQGNSA. Losses at the gene ends were 1 base for V and 4 bases for J; bases not matched to a gene: 5. CDR3 nucleotides: TGTGCCAGCAGCTTAGTAGCGGGAGGAAACTCAGATACGCAGTATTTT. This gives the protein CASSLVAGGNSDTQYF.

This sequence joins TRBV11-2 and TRBJ1-1; a weak D match, TRBD1 (5 bases). The CDR3 is 15 amino acids. Germline V gives CDR1 SGHAT, CDR2 FQNNGV. The V end lost 1 base, the J end lost 0 bases, and 9 bases lay between the germline ends. DNA of the CDR3: TGTGCCAGCAGCTTAGGTTTAGGGGTGAACACTGAAGCTTTCTTT. Encoded protein: CASSLGLGVNTEAFF.

The chain joins TRBV6-5 to TRBJ1-2; D unclear. The CDR3 loop spans 15 amino acids. V was shortened by 2 bases and J by 1 base, with 11 bases between the two germline ends. Germline CDR1 is MNHEY and CDR2 is SVGAGI. The CDR3 loop reads CASSYVEPHNYGYTF. CDR3 DNA sequence: TGTGCCAGCAGTTACGTGGAACCCCATAACTATGGCTACACCTTC.

The chain is built from TRBV19 and TRBJ2-1, with D perhaps matching TRBD2 (5 bases). Germline lookup yields CDR1 LNHDA and CDR2 SQIVND (reference sequence). The CDR3 is made up of 15 amino acids. The germline V and J ends were trimmed by 5 bases and 4 bases, with 15 bases remaining between them. CDR3 bases: TGTGCCAGTAGTCCCTCGCCGTCGGGATACAATGAGCAGTTCTTC. Its protein is CASSPSPSGYNEQFF.

This chain links TRBV19 with TRBJ2-7, with 10 bases matching TRBD2. The CDR3 runs to 15 residues. Germline trimming cut 5 bases from V and 2 bases from J; bases unmatched to any gene: 6. Germline CDR1 is LNHDA and CDR2 is SQIVND (reference sequence). CDR3 coding DNA: TGTGCCAGTAGTGCCGGACTAGCGGTGACCTACGAGCAGTACTTC. It is translated as CASSAGLAVTYEQYF.

This clone was picked up a small number of times. The CDR3 here is CASSTGGGSPLHF. The CDR3 region has the DNA TGTGCCAGTAGTACCGGAGGAGGTTCACCCCTCCACTTT. The chain employs TRBV19 and TRBJ1-6; D is unresolved. Trimming stripped 4 bases from V and 9 bases from J, with 10 bases between. The CDR3 runs to 13 residues. Germline values: CDR1 LNHDA, CDR2 SQIVND (reference sequence).

The chain couples TRBV7-8 to TRBJ2-2; the match to TRBD2 covers 7 bases. From germline, CDR1 is SGHVS and CDR2 FQNEAQ. The trim removed 1 base at V and 4 bases at J, leaving 6 bases unmatched. The CDR3 spans 16 residues. The CDR3 loop reads CASSLVGLAGTGELFF. CDR3 coding DNA: TGTGCCAGCAGCTTAGTGGGGTTAGCGGGCACCGGGGAGCTGTTTTTT.

A note on this clone: Sequence at one end of the junction differs from germline and may be a read error. This rearrangement joins TRBV6-5 to TRBJ2-5, with D perhaps given as TRBD1 or TRBD2 (5 bases each). Germline CDR1 MNHEY, CDR2 SVGAGI. The CDR3 is 14 residues long. The CDR3 region has the DNA TGTGCCAGCAGTTACTCTAAGACTTCGACACTGGGGGACTTC. Protein product: CASSYSKTSTLGDF.